These 19 T cell receptor beta chains share one sample of origin, sequenced in a study of blood T cells in healthy people across ages. The authors ran a second PCR of roughly 6 to 12 cycles using a sample-barcoded 5' primer and a J-beta primer mix. Using its own MiXCR run on the 5' RACE reads, TCRdb lists one record per CDR3 protein. The sample includes approximately 900,000 distinct CDR3 sequences, roughly 50% of them seen just once. The sequencing sample was made of blood. The source is a man younger than 40 in good health.

The table lists this clonotype with a few counts. The DNA for the CDR3 is TGCGCCAGCAGCCACAGGTCTGCCTACGAGCAGTACTTC. It translates to CASSHRSAYEQYF. This rearrangement joins TRBV4-1 to TRBJ2-7; D is ambiguous. Trimming stripped 3 bases from V and 2 bases from J, with 8 bases between. Germline lookup yields CDR1 MGHRA and CDR2 YSYEKL. There are 13 residues in the CDR3.

The rearrangement links TRBV28 to TRBJ1-5; 7 bases line up with TRBD1. The V and J ends lost 3 bases and 11 bases, in that order; junction bases with no gene match: 13. This CDR3 is built from 15 residues. CDR1 MDHEN and CDR2 SYDVKM come from the germline V gene. In DNA, the CDR3 is TGTGCCAGCAGTTTCGGCGGCGTAGGGGGACAGTCCCAGCATTTT. Protein product: CASSFGGVGGQSQHF.

The V gene is TRBV6-5, the J gene TRBJ2-5; no firm D call. Trimming shortened V by 4 bases and J by 1 base, and 13 bases separated the two germline ends. The CDR3 runs 15 residues. The germline V gene encodes CDR1 MNHEY and CDR2 SVGAGI. CDR3 amino acids: CASSSRYVGQETQYF. CDR3 DNA sequence: TGTGCCAGCAGTTCTCGATATGTGGGCCAAGAGACCCAGTACTTC.

This clonotype was observed a handful of times. The V gene is TRBV20-1, the J gene TRBJ2-7; D perhaps matches TRBD1 (6 bases). Germline loops: CDR1 DFQATT, CDR2 SNEGSKA (reference sequence). V dropped 3 bases and J dropped 3 bases, with 18 bases sitting between them. CDR3 length: 15 amino acids. The CDR3, as DNA: TGCAGTGCTAGGGGGCCCAGGGGAATTTACTACGAGCAGTACTTC. It encodes CSARGPRGIYYEQYF.

The rearrangement links TRBV7-3 to TRBJ2-7, with TRBD2 as a possible D gene (6 bases). The germline gives CDR1 SGHTA, CDR2 FQGTGA. This CDR3 has 13 amino acids. Trimming removed 1 base at V and 6 bases at J, with 10 bases between. Written as DNA, the CDR3 is TGTGCCAGCAGCTTAATTCGGGGAGGCGAGCAGTACTTC. This sequence encodes CASSLIRGGEQYF. Supplemented by reference TRBV7-3 and TRBJ2-7, the full variable domain reads GAGVSQTPSNKVTEKGKYVELRCDPISGHTALYWYRQSLGQGPEFLIYFQGTGAADDSGLPNDRFFAVRPEGSVSTLKIQRTERGDSAVYLCASSLIRGGEQYFGPGTRLTVT.

The gene calls are TRBV7-2 and TRBJ1-5; D not resolved. V shed 5 bases and J shed 0 bases, with 8 bases lying between them. Per germline, CDR1 SGHTA and CDR2 FQGNSA. CDR3 length equals 14 residues. CDR3 nucleotides: TGTGCCAGCAGCACTTCAAGTAGCAATCAGCCCCAGCATTTT. This encodes CASSTSSSNQPQHF.

The rearrangement links TRBV5-1 to TRBJ2-7; possible D gene TRBD2, 5 bases. Trimming removed 3 bases at V and 6 bases at J, with 13 bases between. CDR3 length: 13 residues. The germline V gene has CDR1 SGHRS and CDR2 YFSETQ. In DNA, the CDR3 is TGCGCCAGCAGCTATGGCAGCGGTAGCGAGCAGTACTTC. It encodes CASSYGSGSEQYF.

The chain carries TRBV29-1 and TRBJ2-7, with 7 bases matching TRBD1. Germline V lookup: CDR1 SQVTM, CDR2 ANQGSEA. The V segment lost 4 bases and the J segment 2 bases; nucleotides outside the gene matches: 5. The CDR3 is 13 amino acids. CDR3 DNA sequence: TGCAGCGTTGCCCTGACAGGGACCTACGAGCAGTACTTC. It codes for CSVALTGTYEQYF.

This chain joins TRBV28 and TRBJ2-1; 10 nucleotides match TRBD1. The trim removed 5 bases at V and 4 bases at J, leaving 8 bases unmatched. The germline gives CDR1 MDHEN, CDR2 SYDVKM. There are 16 residues in the CDR3. The CDR3 spells CASSHLGTGVYNEQFF. Here the CDR3 DNA reads TGTGCCAGCAGTCACCTTGGGACAGGGGTATACAATGAGCAGTTCTTC.

The chain uses TRBV29-1 and TRBJ1-5; 8 bases are a match to TRBD1. J lost 7 bases, V lost 4 bases, and 6 bases had no gene match. The CDR3 totals 13 residues. Germline V gene data show CDR1 as SQVTM and CDR2 as ANQGSEA. CDR3 region: CSVADREGQPQHF. For the CDR3, the DNA is TGCAGCGTTGCGGACAGGGAGGGCCAGCCCCAGCATTTT.

The CDR3 DNA reads as TGTGCCAGCAGCAAGAACAGGGGGCCTACTTATGGCTACACCTTC. Residues: CASSKNRGPTYGYTF. The V and J genes are TRBV7-2 and TRBJ1-2, with 9 bases fitting TRBD1. V trimming: 5 bases; J trimming: 5 bases; junction bases outside the gene matches: 9. CDR3 size: 15 residues. Germline V gene data show CDR1 as SGHTA and CDR2 as FQGNSA.

The chain has TRBV21-1 and TRBJ2-3; TRBD2, the D gene given by the table, was not confirmed from the DNA. TRBV21-1 is a recognized pseudogene. This CDR3 is 22 amino acids long. The CDR3 DNA reads TGTGCCAGCAGCAAAAGACTAGCGGGGGACCAGTACCGGGTCATAGGCACAGATACGCAGTATTTT. It specifies CASSKRLAGDQYRVIGTDTQYF.

The V and J genes are TRBV28 and TRBJ2-7; possibly TRBD1 for D (6 bases). The J call is uncertain, as TRBJ2-5 better fits the DNA end. The CDR3 is 14 residues long. Germline-derived CDR1 and CDR2 are MDHEN and SYDVKM. CDR3 sequence reads: CASRAQGAQETQYF. In DNA, the CDR3 is TGTGCCAGCAGGGCACAGGGCGCCCAAGAGACCCAGTACTTC.

This clonotype was seen only a few times. V usage is TRBV5-5 and J usage is TRBJ1-5, with 7 nucleotides matching TRBD1. The CDR3 sequence is 14 residues long. V was pared by 5 bases and J by 7 bases, with 9 bases of the junction left unmatched. CDR1 SGHKS and CDR2 YYEKEE come from the germline V gene (reference sequence). CDR3 sequence reads: CASSSQGGGQPQHF. CDR3 coding DNA: TGTGCCAGCAGTTCTCAAGGGGGCGGACAGCCCCAGCATTTT.

V and J are TRBV7-2 and TRBJ2-3, with 7 positions matching TRBD1. The CDR3 runs to 19 residues. Trimming took 1 base from V and 4 from J; bases not matched to a gene: 17. Looked up from germline, CDR1 is SGHTA and CDR2 is FQGNSA. Here the CDR3 DNA reads TGTGCCAGCAGCTTAGACCCCTGGGAGAGGGGGCTGTCTGCAGATACGCAGTATTTT. It specifies CASSLDPWERGLSADTQYF.

This chain links TRBV20-1 with TRBJ1-1; possible D gene TRBD1, 5 bases. V dropped 6 bases and J dropped 3 bases, with 14 bases sitting between them. The CDR3 length is 13 residues. Per the germline V gene, CDR1 is DFQATT and CDR2 is SNEGSKA (reference sequence). Written as DNA, the CDR3 is TGCAGTGCCCGGGGGTTGGGGGACACTGAAGCTTTCTTT. This sequence encodes CSARGLGDTEAFF.

The table lists this clonotype with a count of one. The junction departs from germline at one end; a sequencing error may be responsible. V is TRBV7-2 and J is TRBJ2-1, with 8 bases that match TRBD1. This CDR3 contains 16 residues. The germline gives CDR1 SGHTA, CDR2 FQGNSA. The CDR3, as DNA: TGTGCCAGCAGCTTAGGGACAGGGTCGGACTACAATGAGCAGTCCTTC. Residues: CASSLGTGSDYNEQSF.

The V and J genes are TRBV6-2 or TRBV6-3 and TRBJ2-1; TRBD1 might be the D (6 bases). The CDR3 loop spans 13 amino acids. Germline V gives CDR1 MNHEY, CDR2 SVGEGT. V lost 11 bases, J lost 3 bases, and 14 bases lay in between. CDR3 region: CAAIRTDYNEQFF. Written as DNA, the CDR3 is TGTGCCGCCATAAGGACAGACTACAATGAGCAGTTCTTC.

This clonotype was picked up a small number of times. J is TRBJ1-6 and V is TRBV4-1; TRBD1 matches 10 bases. With 4 bases clipped from V and 8 bases from J, the junction kept 5 bases outside the gene matches. Germline CDR1 and CDR2: MGHRA and YSYEKL. The CDR3 covers 15 residues. CDR3 bases: TGCGCCAGCAGCCCTGACAGGGGGCCAGATTCACCCCTCCACTTT. As protein: CASSPDRGPDSPLHF.